A single sample gave rise to the 20 T cell receptor beta chains below, sequenced in a study of post-analysis software for immune sequencing data. These TCRs' antigens remain unknown. General study points: Five or six TRBV segments, TRBV5-6, TRBV5-1 and TRBV20-1 among them, were found more frequent in patients than controls.

Each TCR beta cDNA library carried unique molecular identifiers. From the PCR reads, TCRdb called clonotypes with MiXCR, one entry per CDR3 protein. The data show some 690,000 distinct CDR3 sequences, roughly 30% seen once. The sample consisted of blood. These receptors were collected from a girl aged 5 to 17 with multiple sclerosis.

The rearrangement uses TRBV5-4 and TRBJ2-7; 8 nucleotides align to TRBD2. CDR3 size: 14 residues. V was pared by 2 bases and J by 4 bases, with 5 bases of the junction left unmatched. Germline assignment: CDR1 SGHNT and CDR2 YYREEE (reference sequence). The CDR3: CASSLELAEYEQYF. The CDR3 region has the DNA TGTGCCAGCAGCTTAGAACTAGCGGAGTACGAGCAGTACTTC.

The chain uses TRBV20-1 and TRBJ2-7; 9 bases are a match to TRBD2. J was trimmed by 0 bases and V by 5 bases; bases with no gene match: 5. CDR3 length: 14 residues. From germline, CDR1 is DFQATT and CDR2 SNEGSKA (reference sequence). CDR3 loop: CSAQNSGSSYEQYF. The CDR3 DNA follows: TGCAGTGCTCAAAATAGCGGGAGCTCCTACGAGCAGTACTTC.

A single count supports this clonotype. The chain joins TRBV20-1 to TRBJ1-5; no reliable D call. This CDR3 region has 15 residues. Germline CDR1 reads DFQATT; CDR2 reads SNEGSKA (reference sequence). Between the trimmed V and J ends, which lost 0 bases and 3 bases, there was a span of 12 bases. As DNA, the CDR3 is TGCAGTGCTAGAGATGTGGCAGCCTACAATCAGCCCCAGCATTTT. Translated, it gives CSARDVAAYNQPQHF.

Details on this clonotype: A read error may be the cause here, since a much bigger clone is one base away. The V and J genes are TRBV20-1 and TRBJ2-7, with 7 nucleotides matching TRBD2. Germline V lookup: CDR1 DFQATT, CDR2 SNEGSKA (reference sequence). CDR3 length: 13 residues. Trimming took 6 bases from V and 7 from J; bases not matched to a gene: 12. CDR3 nucleotides: TGCAGTGCCCCCCATGGGGCGGGAGATGAGCAGTACTTC. This translates into CSAPHGAGDEQYF.

This chain links TRBV20-1 with TRBJ2-5; 11 bases fit TRBD2. CDR1 is DFQATT and CDR2 is SNEGSKA in the germline V gene (reference sequence). Trimming at V came to 3 bases and at J to 11 bases, leaving 14 bases not matched to a gene. This CDR3 region has 15 residues. The CDR3 region has the DNA TGCAGTGCTAGGGTACTAGCGGGAGTTAGAGGAGAGCAGTACTTC. Translating gives CSARVLAGVRGEQYF.

The chain joins TRBV28 to TRBJ2-2; D is undetermined. CDR3 size: 11 residues. V dropped 7 bases and J dropped 5 bases, with 5 bases sitting between them. Germline V gene sequence: CDR1 MDHEN, CDR2 SYDVKM. CDR3 amino acids: CASKSTGELFF. The CDR3 DNA follows: TGTGCCAGCAAAAGTACCGGGGAGCTGTTTTTT.

This clonotype was recorded a few times. The rearrangement uses TRBV27 and TRBJ2-3; no definite D call. There are 14 residues in the CDR3. Germline lookup yields CDR1 MNHEY and CDR2 SMNVEV (reference sequence). V was clipped by 2 bases and J by 5 bases, with 11 bases between them. This CDR3 is CASSLAVSGDTQYF. The DNA of the CDR3 is TGTGCCAGCAGTTTAGCGGTGTCTGGAGATACGCAGTATTTT.

The chain employs TRBV7-2 and TRBJ2-6; D uncertain. CDR3 size: 16 residues. V lost 4 bases, J lost 0 bases, and 10 bases lay in between. Per germline, CDR1 SGHTA and CDR2 FQGNSA. The CDR3 loop reads CASSYRQFSGANVLTF. The CDR3 DNA follows: TGTGCCAGCAGCTATCGACAATTCTCTGGGGCCAACGTCCTGACTTTC. Complete variable domain (other parts from reference TRBV7-2 and TRBJ2-6): GAGVSQSPSNKVTEKGKDVELRCDPISGHTALYWYRQSLGQGLEFLIYFQGNSAPDKSGLPSDRFSAERTGGSVSTLTIQRTQQEDSAVYLCASSYRQFSGANVLTFGAGSRLTVL.

This clonotype was picked up one time. The junction shows a germline mismatch at one end, possibly a read error. The chain employs TRBV2 and TRBJ2-2; D not certain. CDR1 and CDR2 from the germline V gene are SNHLY and FYNNEI. This CDR3 contains 15 residues. As DNA, the CDR3 is TGTGCCGGCAGAGAAGCAGTGAGAGTCAACGGGGAGCTGTTTTTT. Its protein product is CAGREAVRVNGELFF.

This chain links TRBV5-1 with TRBJ2-7; the D gene could be TRBD1 or TRBD2 (5 bases each). V dropped 4 bases and J dropped 2 bases, with 16 bases sitting between them. Germline CDR1 is SGHRS and CDR2 is YFSETQ. The CDR3 extends over 15 amino acids. For the CDR3, the DNA is TGCGCCAGCAGCCGAGGGGTCACAAACGCCTACGAGCAGTACTTC. This encodes CASSRGVTNAYEQYF.

The gene calls are TRBV12-3 or TRBV12-4 and TRBJ1-5; maybe TRBD1 (5 bases). Trimming stripped 3 bases from V and 5 bases from J, with 11 bases between. The CDR3 covers 14 residues. CDR3 sequence (DNA): TGTGCCAGCAGTTTGCCGGGGCTCGATCAGCCCCAGCATTTT. The encoded protein is CASSLPGLDQPQHF.

The J gene is TRBJ1-2, the V gene TRBV5-1; TRBD1 agrees at 9 bases. Unmatched junction bases numbered 10, after V lost 3 bases and J lost 4 bases. The CDR3 contains 16 residues. CDR1 SGHRS and CDR2 YFSETQ come from the germline V gene. The CDR3 is CASSWGGQGYSYGYTF. The DNA for the CDR3 is TGCGCCAGCAGCTGGGGGGGACAGGGATATTCCTATGGCTACACCTTC.

The rearrangement joins TRBV5-1 to TRBJ2-3, with D tentatively TRBD2 (6 bases). Germline loops: CDR1 SGHRS, CDR2 YFSETQ. The CDR3 is 15 residues long. Trimming removed 4 bases at V and 0 bases at J, with 12 bases between. This chain's CDR3 is CASSVEGPSTDTQYF. As DNA, the CDR3 is TGCGCCAGCAGCGTGGAGGGGCCGAGCACAGATACGCAGTATTTT.

This clonotype was recorded a few times. The V gene is TRBV7-2, the J gene TRBJ2-1; 9 nucleotides agree with TRBD2. Germline CDR1 is SGHTA and CDR2 is FQGNSA. The CDR3 covers 15 residues. J lost 8 bases, V lost 3 bases, and 8 bases had no gene match. In nucleotides, the CDR3 is TGTGCCAGCAGCTTTGGCGGGAGGGTTCTGGATGAGCAGTTCTTC. The encoded protein is CASSFGGRVLDEQFF. Using reference TRBV7-2 and TRBJ2-1 for the parts outside the CDR3, the full variable domain is GAGVSQSPSNKVTEKGKDVELRCDPISGHTALYWYRQSLGQGLEFLIYFQGNSAPDKSGLPSDRFSAERTGGSVSTLTIQRTQQEDSAVYLCASSFGGRVLDEQFFGPGTRLTVL.

This clonotype was detected a few times. The chain combines TRBV10-2 with TRBJ1-2; 7 nucleotides match TRBD1. The CDR3 contains 15 residues. Germline CDR1 and CDR2: WSHSY and SAAADI. The V and J ends lost 0 bases and 4 bases, in that order; junction bases with no gene match: 5. The CDR3 is CASSESGGPAYGYTF. Here the CDR3 DNA reads TGCGCCAGCAGTGAGTCAGGGGGCCCCGCCTATGGCTACACCTTC.

This clonotype was counted only a few times. The V call is TRBV5-6, the J call TRBJ2-4, with D maybe TRBD1 (5 bases). V gave up 4 bases and J gave up 0 bases, with 11 bases separating them. The CDR3 is 15 amino acids. From germline, CDR1 is SGHDT and CDR2 YYEEEE. The CDR3 sequence: CASSRVGLAKNIQYF. In DNA, the CDR3 is TGTGCCAGCAGCCGGGTGGGGCTAGCCAAAAACATTCAGTACTTC. Filled out from reference TRBV5-6 and TRBJ2-4, the complete variable domain reads DAGVTQSPTHLIKTRGQQVTLRCSPKSGHDTVSWYQQALGQGPQFIFQYYEEEERQRGNFPDRFSGHQFPNYSSELNVNALLLGDSALYLCASSRVGLAKNIQYFGAGTRLSVL.

This clonotype has a count of ten or more. V gene TRBV5-1 combines with J gene TRBJ1-1; a weak D match, TRBD1 (5 bases). This CDR3 is 14 amino acids long. Germline loops: CDR1 SGHRS, CDR2 YFSETQ. The V end lost 0 bases, the J end lost 1 base, and 7 bases lay between the germline ends. This chain's CDR3 is CASSLGQKNTEAFF. CDR3 sequence (DNA): TGCGCCAGCAGCTTGGGACAGAAGAACACTGAAGCTTTCTTT.

As for this clonotype: An end of the junction does not agree with germline; a read error may underlie this. The CDR3 sequence: CASSHREGGTGERFF. The CDR3 DNA follows: TGCGCCAGCAGCCACCGGGAGGGGGGCACCGGGGAGCGGTTTTTT. This chain uses TRBV4-3 with TRBJ2-2; 8 bases line up with TRBD2. CDR3 length: 15 residues. CDR1 is LGHNA and CDR2 is YSLEER in the germline V gene.

This clonotype has more than one count but fewer than ten. The J gene is TRBJ1-2, the V gene TRBV5-1; D is perhaps TRBD1 (5 bases). Trimming removed 0 bases at V and 0 bases at J, with 9 bases between. CDR1 is SGHRS and CDR2 is YFSETQ in the germline V gene. The CDR3 has 15 residues. As DNA, the CDR3 is TGCGCCAGCAGCTTGGGAGGGGCTTCTAACTATGGCTACACCTTC. This encodes CASSLGGASNYGYTF.

This clonotype came up a few times. This chain links TRBV12-3 or TRBV12-4 with TRBJ2-5; D is possibly TRBD2 (6 bases). This CDR3 contains 16 residues. Trimming stripped 6 bases from V and 5 bases from J, with 22 bases between. The CDR3 region has the DNA TGTGCCAGCAGCGAGCCTGGGCGGGATATAACGGAGACCCAGTACTTC. Translating it yields CASSEPGRDITETQYF.